These 27 T cell receptor beta chains share one sample of origin, sequenced in a study of control samples from healthy donors and cancer patients. Sequencing used immunoSEQ multiplex PCR; TCRdb keeps in-frame clones, though not all of them. Here the sample spans about 120,000 clones, just under 90% being singletons. The sequencing sample was made of blood. The receptor source for this set is a man aged 25 to 40 in good health.

The chain is built from TRBV30 and TRBJ2-1; TRBD1 aligns across 8 bases. Losses at the gene ends were 3 bases for V and 3 bases for J; bases not matched to a gene: 10. Germline CDR1 GTSNPN, CDR2 SVGIG (reference sequence). This CDR3 is built from 16 residues. CDR3 nucleotide sequence: TGTGCCTGGAGCAGGCAGGGGGCGAATCGCTACAATGAGCAGTTCTTC. Amino acids: CAWSRQGANRYNEQFF.

This chain connects TRBV11-3 to TRBJ1-3; D is unclear. V was clipped by 4 bases and J by 2 bases, with 12 bases between them. The CDR3 has 15 residues. In germline, CDR1 is SGHNT, CDR2 YENEEA. The CDR3 bases are TGTGCCAGCAGCTCCATGCAGTTCCCTGGAAACACCATATATTTT. Amino acid sequence: CASSSMQFPGNTIYF.

The chain employs TRBV5-6 and TRBJ1-4; TRBD1 is a possible D gene (6 bases). In germline, CDR1 is SGHDT, CDR2 YYEEEE. V was shortened by 4 bases and J by 4 bases, with 14 bases between the two germline ends. This CDR3 has 15 residues. Written as DNA, the CDR3 is TGTGCCAGCAGCCCGGGACAAACCCGTAATGAAAAACTGTTTTTT. Its protein product is CASSPGQTRNEKLFF.

The chain links TRBV2 to TRBJ2-3, with TRBD2 matching over 7 bases. The CDR3 consists of 15 residues. CDR1 is SNHLY and CDR2 is FYNNEI in the germline V gene. V was clipped by 1 base and J by 3 bases; unmatched bases: 4. The DNA of the CDR3 is TGTGCCAGCAGTGAAGGGGGAGGGGTTACAGATACGCAGTATTTT. This encodes CASSEGGGVTDTQYF.

This rearrangement joins TRBV7-9 to TRBJ1-5, with 9 bases matching TRBD1. Trimming cost V 8 bases and J 5 bases; bases outside gene matches: 7. Per germline, CDR1 SEHNR and CDR2 FQNEAQ (reference sequence). CDR3 size: 14 residues. CDR3 residues: CASGPGQGDQPQHF. CDR3 bases: TGTGCCAGCGGCCCGGGACAGGGCGATCAGCCCCAGCATTTT.

This chain connects TRBV29-1 to TRBJ2-7; 9 bases map to TRBD1. Germline assignment: CDR1 SQVTM and CDR2 ANQGSEA. CDR3 length: 14 residues. With 5 bases clipped from V and 5 bases from J, the junction kept 10 bases outside the gene matches. The CDR3 sequence is CSVWGGQGSHEQYF. Here the CDR3 DNA reads TGCAGCGTTTGGGGGGGACAGGGTAGCCACGAGCAGTACTTC.

This sequence joins TRBV7-3 and TRBJ1-2, with 8 bases identical to TRBD1. CDR3 length: 16 amino acids. V was clipped by 0 bases and J by 2 bases; unmatched bases: 5. The germline gives CDR1 SGHTA, CDR2 FQGTGA. The CDR3 DNA is TGTGCCAGCAGCTTAACGCCAGGGGGCGAAAACTATGGCTACACCTTC. This sequence encodes CASSLTPGGENYGYTF.

V usage is TRBV30 and J usage is TRBJ2-3, with D unclear. The CDR3 consists of 15 residues. The germline CDR1 and CDR2 sequences are GTSNPN and SVGIG (reference sequence). V lost 5 bases and J 0 bases, leaving 15 bases between the germline ends. The CDR3 DNA follows: TGTGCCTGGGGTTCCCCGGTCAGTAGCACAGATACGCAGTATTTT. This sequence encodes CAWGSPVSSTDTQYF.

The J gene is TRBJ1-4, the V gene TRBV10-2; tentatively, D is TRBD1 (5 bases). CDR1 is WSHSY and CDR2 is SAAADI in the germline V gene. CDR3 size: 16 residues. V gave up 5 bases and J gave up 7 bases, with 20 bases separating them. This CDR3 reads CASSSIEGVGGEKLFF. CDR3 nucleotides: TGCGCCAGCAGTTCTATCGAGGGCGTTGGGGGTGAAAAACTGTTTTTT.

This clone turned up a few times. The V call is TRBV4-1, the J call TRBJ2-7, with no clear D. Germline CDR1 MGHRA, CDR2 YSYEKL. The CDR3 runs to 15 residues. The germline V and J ends were trimmed by 2 bases and 0 bases, with 11 bases remaining between them. The CDR3 spells CASSQFEDVSYEQYV. DNA of the CDR3: TGCGCCAGCAGCCAATTCGAGGACGTCTCCTACGAGCAGTACGTC.

J is TRBJ2-3 and V is TRBV21-1; the table names TRBD1, a call not compared with the DNA. TRBV21-1 is given as a pseudogene. The CDR3 contains 13 residues. The CDR3, as DNA: TGTGCCAGCTGGGGCTTTAAGCGAGATACGCAGTATTTT. Its protein product is CASWGFKRDTQYF.

This clone was seen a single time. The chain is built from TRBV9 and TRBJ1-1; 8 bases align to TRBD1. Germline V gene sequence: CDR1 SGDLS, CDR2 YYNGEE. The V segment lost 3 bases and the J segment 0 bases; nucleotides outside the gene matches: 1. CDR3 length: 14 residues. The CDR3 here is CASSAGQVNTEAFF. DNA of the CDR3: TGTGCCAGCAGCGCGGGACAGGTGAACACTGAAGCTTTCTTT.

The genes are TRBV11-3 and TRBJ1-2, with 10 nucleotides matching TRBD1. Germline V gene data show CDR1 as SGHNT and CDR2 as YENEEA. The CDR3 consists of 14 residues. The junction had 3 bases not matched to a gene; V was cut back by 1 base and J by 7 bases. CDR3 residues: CASSLGTGGGGYTF. DNA for the CDR3: TGTGCCAGCAGCTTAGGGACAGGGGGAGGTGGCTACACCTTC.

The gene calls are TRBV7-8 and TRBJ2-5; 13 nucleotides align to TRBD2. Trimming at V came to 6 bases and at J to 1 base, leaving 2 bases not matched to a gene. CDR1 is SGHVS and CDR2 is FQNEAQ in the germline V gene. The CDR3 is made up of 15 amino acids. CDR3 amino acids: CASSWTSGGQETQYF. The DNA of the CDR3 is TGTGCCAGCAGTTGGACTAGCGGGGGCCAAGAGACCCAGTACTTC.

This rearrangement joins TRBV2 to TRBJ1-6; 7 positions agree with TRBD1. The CDR3 totals 16 residues. Germline V gene data show CDR1 as SNHLY and CDR2 as FYNNEI. The V gene end was trimmed by 8 bases and the J gene end by 5 bases; junction bases not matched to a gene: 12. CDR3 residues: CASGWNGDSNNSPLHF. CDR3 coding DNA: TGTGCCAGCGGATGGAATGGGGACAGCAATAATTCACCCCTCCACTTT.

The genes are TRBV19 and TRBJ1-6; no definite D call. This CDR3 has 16 amino acids. The germline CDR1 and CDR2 sequences are LNHDA and SQIVND (reference sequence). The V and J ends lost 2 bases and 10 bases respectively, with 18 bases between them. In DNA form, the CDR3 reads TGTGCCAGTAGTATAAAGGCGGCAGCGTGGACCTCACCCCTCCACTTT. This gives the protein CASSIKAAAWTSPLHF.

The genes are TRBV6-5 and TRBJ2-1; 7 bases agree with TRBD1. The CDR3 has 13 amino acids. The germline gives CDR1 MNHEY, CDR2 SVGAGI. V shed 5 bases, J shed 4 bases, and the junction held 2 bases outside the gene matches. The CDR3 reads CASSPTGYNEQFF. The DNA for the CDR3 is TGTGCCAGCAGTCCGACAGGGTACAATGAGCAGTTCTTC.

J is TRBJ1-1 and V is TRBV14; 8 nucleotides align to TRBD1. The CDR3 spans 17 residues. Germline V gene data show CDR1 as SGHDN and CDR2 as FVKESK. V shed 4 bases and J 0 bases; nucleotides not matched to a gene: 10. The CDR3 loop reads CASSLYDRGLMNTEAFF. As DNA, the CDR3 is TGTGCCAGCAGCCTATACGACAGGGGACTAATGAACACTGAAGCTTTCTTT.

This sequence joins TRBV11-2 and TRBJ2-2; possible D gene TRBD1, 6 bases. CDR1 and CDR2 (germline): SGHAT, FQNNGV. The CDR3 consists of 14 residues. Trimming took off 6 bases at V and 3 bases at J, with 11 bases between the two ends. The CDR3 DNA reads as TGTGCCAGCAGGGGGCAGGGGCACACCGGGGAGCTGTTTTTT. It codes for CASRGQGHTGELFF.

This clone was picked up a small number of times. This rearrangement joins TRBV6-5 to TRBJ1-5; D is uncertain. From germline, CDR1 is MNHEY and CDR2 SVGAGI. The CDR3 has 14 residues. With 2 bases removed from V and 0 bases from J, the gap between germline ends came to 5 bases. The CDR3 region has the DNA TGTGCCAGCAGTTACAGGGATAGCAATCAGCCCCAGCATTTT. As protein: CASSYRDSNQPQHF.

The rearrangement links TRBV5-5 to TRBJ2-5; D perhaps matches TRBD1 (7 bases). The CDR3 extends over 15 amino acids. Germline V gives CDR1 SGHKS, CDR2 YYEKEE (reference sequence). The V gene lost 1 base and the J gene lost 2 bases, with 12 bases spanning the gap. CDR3 nucleotides: TGTGCCAGCAGCTTGCCGTCAGGGGGGCAAGAGACCCAGTACTTC. Its translation is CASSLPSGGQETQYF. Drawing the rest from reference TRBV5-5 and TRBJ2-5, the complete variable domain is DAGVTQSPTHLIKTRGQQVTLRCSPISGHKSVSWYQQVLGQGPQFIFQYYEKEERGRGNFPDRFSARQFPNYSSELNVNALLLGDSALYLCASSLPSGGQETQYFGPGTRLLVL.

V usage is TRBV7-6 and J usage is TRBJ2-3; D possibly uses TRBD1 or TRBD2 (6 bases each). This CDR3 is 18 amino acids long. CDR1 is SGHVS and CDR2 is FNYEAQ in the germline V gene. Trimming took 5 bases from V and 2 from J, leaving 23 bases between them. Here the CDR3 reads CASSLEGGGFYSTDTQYF. Here the CDR3 DNA reads TGTGCCAGCAGCCTAGAGGGGGGCGGGTTTTATTCCACAGATACGCAGTATTTT.

The rearrangement links TRBV24-1 to TRBJ1-2, with 12 bases identical to TRBD1. Germline lookup yields CDR1 KGHDR and CDR2 SFDVKD. The CDR3 extends over 15 amino acids. Trimming at V came to 4 bases and at J to 8 bases, leaving 7 bases not matched to a gene. Here the CDR3 reads CATSEAGTGGNGYTF. CDR3 sequence (DNA): TGTGCCACCAGTGAGGCCGGGACAGGGGGCAACGGCTACACCTTC.

The chain recombines TRBV24-1 with TRBJ1-3; D is possibly TRBD1 (6 bases). Germline lookup yields CDR1 KGHDR and CDR2 SFDVKD. V shed 3 bases and J shed 3 bases, with 11 bases lying between them. This CDR3 has 15 amino acids. The CDR3 sequence is CATSDPRGHGNTIYF. The CDR3 coding sequence is TGTGCCACCAGTGATCCCCGGGGGCATGGAAACACCATATATTTT.

The chain recombines TRBV7-8 with TRBJ1-6; D not resolved. Germline V gene sequence: CDR1 SGHVS, CDR2 FQNEAQ. V was shortened by 3 bases and J by 5 bases, with 11 bases between the two germline ends. The CDR3 has 15 residues. The CDR3 region has the DNA TGTGCCAGCAGCTTTTTAAGACGGAATAATTCACCCCTCCACTTT. Its translation: CASSFLRRNNSPLHF.

J is TRBJ2-1 and V is TRBV5-1, with D hard to call. The length of the CDR3 is 14 residues. CDR1 is SGHRS, CDR2 YFSETQ, per germline. The ends were cut back, 2 bases at V and 1 base at J, with 7 bases in the middle. CDR3 region: CASSLDESYNEQFF. The CDR3 nucleotides read TGCGCCAGCAGCTTAGACGAATCCTACAATGAGCAGTTCTTC.

The chain links TRBV3-1 (or the pseudogene TRBV3-2) to TRBJ2-1; 10 positions match TRBD2. The CDR3 consists of 16 residues. V gave up 1 base and J gave up 2 bases; unmatched junction bases: 2. Germline V CDR1 and CDR2: LGHDT, YNNKEL (reference sequence). The CDR3 protein is CASSQGSGGPYNEQFF. In nucleotides, the CDR3 is TGTGCCAGCAGCCAAGGTAGCGGGGGGCCCTACAATGAGCAGTTCTTC.